Listed below are T cell receptor beta chains from one sample, sequenced in a study of prognosis after radiotherapy for stage I lung cancer. TCRdb re-analysed the multiplex PCR reads in MiXCR, keeping a single row per CDR3 protein. This sample carries about 59,000 distinct CDR3 sequences, about 26% of them seen once, and the ten largest clones take around 6.8%. This specimen was PBMCs, taken before or after stereotactic body radiation therapy (not recorded which). These TCRs come from a donor aged 50 or older with non-small cell lung cancer. Each CDR3 is given with its conserved first and last residue. A D gene is named only where the DNA matches it firmly. Size tells how often a clone was seen (once, few, many) or the class of an expanded clone, and some rows leave it out.

TRBD1	many	TRBV7-9	TRBJ1-3	17	CASSLGGQGDSGNTIYF	TGTGCCAGCAGCTTAGGGGGACAGGGGGACTCTGGAAACACCATATATTTT
-	many	TRBV9	TRBJ2-3	13	CASSVLETDTQYF	TGTGCCAGCAGCGTACTAGAAACAGATACGCAGTATTTT
-	many	TRBV3-1	TRBJ2-1	16	CASSQDQGGLGNEQFF	TGTGCCAGCAGCCAAGATCAAGGGGGGTTAGGCAATGAGCAGTTCTTC
-	few	TRBV3-1	TRBJ1-1	14	CASSQVGENTEAFF	TGTGCCAGCAGCCAAGTCGGAGAGAACACTGAAGCTTTCTTT
-	many	TRBV5-1	TRBJ1-5	13	CASSLMMGQPQHF	TGCGCCAGCAGCTTGATGATGGGTCAGCCCCAGCATTTT
-	many	TRBV24-1	TRBJ2-5	13	CATGRGPSETQYF	TGTGCCACCGGAAGGGGACCTTCAGAGACCCAGTACTTC
TRBD1	many	TRBV6-1	TRBJ2-5	14	CASIRDRVTETQYF	TGTGCCAGCATCAGAGACAGGGTAACGGAGACCCAGTACTTC
TRBD1	many	TRBV9	TRBJ2-1	13	CASSSRQGEEQFF	TGTGCCAGCAGCTCCCGACAGGGAGAGGAGCAGTTCTTC
-	few	TRBV18	TRBJ1-5	14	CASSPGMGNQPQHF	TGTGCCAGCTCACCCGGTATGGGCAATCAGCCCCAGCATTTT
-	many	TRBV7-2	TRBJ1-1	14	CASSLGAANTEAFF	TGTGCCAGCAGCTTAGGGGCGGCAAACACTGAAGCTTTCTTT
-	many	TRBV6-1	TRBJ2-5	11	CASSPADTQYF	TGTGCCAGCAGTCCAGCGGACACCCAGTACTTC
-	many	TRBV20-1	TRBJ2-2	12	CSALHATGELFF	TGCAGTGCTCTACACGCGACCGGGGAGCTGTTTTTT
-	-	TRBV20-1	TRBJ2-1	15	CSAREPAGDHNEQFF	TGCAGTGCTAGAGAACCGGCAGGGGACCACAATGAGCAGTTCTTC
-	many	TRBV5-1	TRBJ1-2	15	CASRPDSTIDYGYTF	TGCGCCAGCAGGCCGGACAGTACAATAGACTATGGCTACACCTTC
-	many	TRBV6-1	TRBJ2-5	11	CASRSQETQYF	TGTGCCAGCAGATCCCAAGAGACCCAGTACTTC
-	many	TRBV24-1	TRBJ2-2	14	CATSDLRGTGELFF	TGTGCCACCAGTGATTTGCGAGGCACCGGGGAGCTGTTTTTT
-	many	TRBV19	TRBJ1-5	15	CASSLWGAGNQPQHF	TGTGCCAGTAGCCTATGGGGGGCAGGGAATCAGCCCCAGCATTTT
-	many	TRBV7-2	TRBJ2-5	12	CASSPYQETQYF	TGTGCCAGCAGCCCCTACCAAGAGACCCAGTACTTC
-	many	TRBV6-2/TRBV6-3	TRBJ1-2	15	CASSYKGEPTYGYTF	TGTGCCAGCAGTTACAAGGGGGAGCCCACCTATGGCTACACCTTC
TRBD1	many	TRBV19	TRBJ2-6	20	CASSILPGQGFLSGANVLTF	TGTGCCAGTAGTATCTTACCGGGACAGGGGTTTCTCTCTGGGGCCAACGTCCTGACTTTC
-	once	TRBV20-1	TRBJ1-6	14	CSALHGPYNSPLHF	TGCAGTGCCCTCCACGGTCCCTATAATTCACCCCTCCACTTT
-	many	TRBV20-1	TRBJ1-4	15	CSARKGGTTNEKLFF	TGCAGTGCTAGAAAGGGAGGAACAACTAATGAAAAACTGTTTTTT
-	many	TRBV3-1	TRBJ2-7	17	CASSPHPLTPVSYEQYF	TGTGCCAGCAGCCCCCACCCCCTGACACCGGTCTCCTACGAGCAGTACTTC
-	-	TRBV12-3/TRBV12-4	TRBJ2-3	16	CATGTRGGQGTDTQYF	TGTGCCACCGGGACTAGAGGGGGACAGGGCACAGATACGCAGTATTTT
-	-	TRBV6-2/TRBV6-3	TRBJ1-2	14	CASRSDSRTLVYTF	TGTGCCAGCAGATCTGACAGTAGAACCCTTGTTTACACCTTC
-	many	TRBV20-1	TRBJ1-1	15	CSASQGTVWDTEAFF	TGCAGTGCTAGTCAGGGGACGGTGTGGGACACTGAAGCTTTCTTT
-	many	TRBV5-1	TRBJ1-2	14	CASSLDTANYGYTF	TGCGCCAGCAGCTTGGATACAGCTAACTATGGCTACACCTTC
-	-	TRBV5-8	TRBJ1-2	14	CSSRGVTTNYGYTF	TGTTCCAGCCGGGGGGTGACTACTAACTATGGCTACACCTTC
-	many	TRBV20-1	TRBJ1-1	15	CSAGRQSLGSTEAFF	TGCAGTGCGGGACGACAGTCTCTGGGAAGCACTGAAGCTTTCTTT
-	many	TRBV20-1	TRBJ1-2	14	CSARGPSGHYGYTF	TGCAGTGCTAGGGGACCGTCCGGGCACTATGGCTACACCTTC
-	-	TRBV6-1	TRBJ1-2	13	CASSPRSAYSYTF	TGTGCCAGCAGCCCCCGGAGTGCGTATAGCTACACCTTC
-	many	TRBV5-1	TRBJ1-1	13	CASSTELNTEAFF	TGCGCCAGCAGCACAGAGTTAAACACTGAAGCTTTCTTT
TRBD1	many	TRBV7-2	TRBJ1-5	15	CASSLYGTGYQPQHF	TGTGCCAGCAGCTTATATGGGACAGGGTATCAGCCCCAGCATTTT
TRBD2	many	TRBV5-1	TRBJ2-7	15	CASSRLAGGSYEQYF	TGCGCCAGCAGCCGACTAGCGGGGGGGAGCTACGAGCAGTACTTC
-	-	TRBV7-2	TRBJ1-2	14	CASSLAEGDYGYTF	TGTGCCAGCAGCTTAGCTGAAGGTGACTACGGCTACACCTTC